Listed below are T cell receptor beta chains from one sample, sequenced in a study of blood T cell repertoires in COVID-19. This table comes from immunoSEQ multiplex PCR, and its TCRdb copy is limited to in-frame clones, with some not included. The sample lists around 80,000 clones, about 80% occurring once. Source material: peripheral blood. All receptors come from a human donor in a cohort sampled during active COVID-19. The CDR3 runs from the conserved cysteine through the conserved F or W. A D gene is named only where the DNA matches it firmly. Clone size, where shown, is once, few, many, or a class for clones that have expanded.

v_call	j_call	d_call	clone_size	cdr3_nt	cdr3_aa
TRBV30	TRBJ1-6	NA	NA	TGTGCCTGGAGTGGGGAGAGCGATTCACCCCTCCACTTT	CAWSGESDSPLHF
TRBV5-4	TRBJ2-5	NA	NA	TGTGCCAGCAGCTTGGATGCGGCTAGCACCCAGACCCAGTACTTC	CASSLDAASTQTQYF
TRBV29-1	TRBJ1-2	NA	NA	TGCAGCGTTGAGAGGGCGGGGGACGGCTATGGCTACACCTTC	CSVERAGDGYGYTF
TRBV28	TRBJ2-1	NA	NA	TGTGCCAGCAGCCTGACAGAGGAGCAGTTCTTC	CASSLTEEQFF
TRBV7-3	TRBJ1-1	NA	NA	TGTGCCAGCAGCTTACTAGGCACTCCGAACACTGAAGCTTTCTTT	CASSLLGTPNTEAFF
TRBV6-6	TRBJ1-4	NA	NA	TGTGCCAGCAGAGGAGGGAATGAAAAACTGTTTTTT	CASRGGNEKLFF
TRBV5-6	TRBJ1-2	TRBD1	once	TGTGCCAGCAGCTACGGACAGGGGAGGGTCGGCTACACCTTC	CASSYGQGRVGYTF
TRBV6-1	TRBJ1-2	TRBD1	once	TGTGCCAGCAGTGAGGGTTCGACAGGGGCCTATGGCTACACCTTC	CASSEGSTGAYGYTF
TRBV7-2	TRBJ2-5	NA	NA	TGTGCCAGCAGTACCGGGACTCCCGCCCCGGAGACCCAGTACTTC	CASSTGTPAPETQYF
TRBV5-1	TRBJ1-2	NA	once	TGCGCCAGCAGCTTGGAAGTGGGGCGCGATGGCTACACCTTC	CASSLEVGRDGYTF
TRBV3-1/TRBV3-2	TRBJ2-7	NA	NA	TGTGCCAGCAGCCCCCTCCTAGGCGGGGCCTACGAGCAGTACTTC	CASSPLLGGAYEQYF
TRBV10-1	TRBJ2-1	TRBD2	NA	TGCGCCAGCAGAGAAGCGGGGATGGCGGGTGAGCAGTTCTTC	CASREAGMAGEQFF
TRBV6-6	TRBJ2-1	NA	NA	TGTGCCAGCAGGGCCAACAATGAGCAGTTCTTC	CASRANNEQFF
TRBV2	TRBJ2-2	TRBD1	NA	TGTGCCAGCAGTCCACTCCAGGGGGTGGGGACCGGGGAGCTGTTTTTT	CASSPLQGVGTGELFF
TRBV7-9	TRBJ2-2	TRBD2	NA	TGTGCCAGCAGTTTGGGACTAGCGGGATCCTCCGGGGAGCTGTTTTTT	CASSLGLAGSSGELFF
TRBV7-3	TRBJ1-2	TRBD1	NA	TGTGCCAGCAGCTTAAACCCCCCGGGACAGGGGGCGGGAGGCTACACCTTC	CASSLNPPGQGAGGYTF
TRBV29-1	TRBJ2-5	NA	NA	TGCAGCGCAAACACAGGGCTAGAGACCCAGTACTTC	CSANTGLETQYF
TRBV5-1	TRBJ1-1	NA	NA	TGCGCCAGCAGCTTTTCGGGCGAGGGAAGAACTGAAGCTTTCTTT	CASSFSGEGRTEAFF
TRBV18	TRBJ2-1	TRBD1	NA	TGTGCCAGCTCACCCGGACAGGTTTCCTACAATGAGCAGTTCTTC	CASSPGQVSYNEQFF
TRBV30	TRBJ1-6	NA	NA	TGTGCCTGGAGTGGAGGTGGGAATTCACCCCTCCACTTT	CAWSGGGNSPLHF
TRBV19	TRBJ2-1	TRBD2	NA	TGTGCCAGTACCCTATCCACTAGCGGGGGGGGTAACAATGAGCAGTTCTTC	CASTLSTSGGGNNEQFF
TRBV5-1	TRBJ2-1	TRBD2	NA	TGCGCCAGCAAAGCGGGGGGGCCCTACAATGAGCAGTTCTTC	CASKAGGPYNEQFF
TRBV5-4	TRBJ1-1	TRBD1	NA	TGTGCGACCCATGGGAGGGGACAGGGCTACACTGAAGCTTTCTTT	CATHGRGQGYTEAFF
TRBV5-1	TRBJ1-6	NA	NA	TGCGCCAGCAGCTTGGATACGGCTCGGGATTCACCCCTCCACTTT	CASSLDTARDSPLHF
TRBV28	TRBJ1-1	NA	NA	TGTGCCAGCGACGGGGAAACTGAAGCTTTCTTT	CASDGETEAFF
TRBV18	TRBJ2-3	NA	once	TGTGCCAGCTCACCGCTCGTTCTTGGTTTTACTCCAGGGACAGATACGCAGTATTTT	CASSPLVLGFTPGTDTQYF
TRBV6-1	TRBJ1-4	NA	NA	TGTGCCAGCAGTGAAACGAGCCCCAGTACTACACTGTTTTTT	CASSETSPSTTLFF
TRBV6-6	TRBJ1-2	TRBD1	NA	TGTGCCAGCAGTTACTCACAGGGGATAGGGGGCTACACCTTC	CASSYSQGIGGYTF
TRBV2	TRBJ2-3	TRBD2	NA	TGTGCCAGCAGAGGACTAGCGCGCACAGATACGCAGTATTTT	CASRGLARTDTQYF
TRBV18	TRBJ2-7	TRBD1	NA	TGTGCCAGCTCACCCGGTGACAGGGGTTCCTACGAGCAGTACTTC	CASSPGDRGSYEQYF
TRBV30	TRBJ2-7	TRBD2	NA	TGTGCCTGGAGTAACGGGGGGTCCCTCTACGAGCAGTACTTC	CAWSNGGSLYEQYF
TRBV18	TRBJ1-3	NA	few	TGTGCCAGCTCCCTTGGGCTTGGAAACACCATATATTTT	CASSLGLGNTIYF
TRBV3-1/TRBV3-2	TRBJ1-5	TRBD1	NA	TGTGCCAGCAGCCTCTCTGGGAGACAGGGGGTACAGCCCCAGCATTTT	CASSLSGRQGVQPQHF
TRBV19	TRBJ1-3	NA	NA	TGTGCCAGTAGGACAGGAATGTGGGGAAACACCATATATTTT	CASRTGMWGNTIYF
TRBV28	TRBJ1-3	NA	NA	TGTGCCAGCAGTTTCCACCGGGACATCGCCTCTGGAAACACCATATATTTT	CASSFHRDIASGNTIYF
TRBV5-1	TRBJ2-3	TRBD1	NA	TGCGCCAGCAGCTCGGGACAGGGGACAGATACGCAGTATTTT	CASSSGQGTDTQYF
TRBV2	TRBJ1-5	NA	NA	TGTGCCAGCAGGGGGGACTTCGGGAGGCATAGCAATCAGCCCCAGCATTTT	CASRGDFGRHSNQPQHF
TRBV11-2	TRBJ2-1	TRBD1	once	TGTGCCAGCATGCGGACAGGGCCCTACAATGAGCAGTTCTTC	CASMRTGPYNEQFF
TRBV24-1	TRBJ1-1	NA	once	TGTGCCACCAGTGATACCCAGGGGCAGGGTAGGACTGAAGCTTTCTTT	CATSDTQGQGRTEAFF
TRBV6-1	TRBJ1-5	NA	NA	TGTGCCAGCAGTGATCTAGGTTATGGCAATCAGCCCCAGCATTTT	CASSDLGYGNQPQHF